This T cell receptor (beta chain) was captured by sequencing in a study of blood T cells in healthy people across ages. Isolated per sample were at least 7 million PBMCs. Germline CDR1 MNHNS, CDR2 SASEGT. Between the trimmed V and J ends, which lost 4 bases and 1 base, there was a span of 16 bases. This CDR3 has 16 amino acids. Then a second PCR, running roughly 6 to 11 cycles, was carried out with a sample-barcoded 5' primer and a J-beta primer mix. Every single cDNA molecule received a tag from a template-switch adaptor with 12 random nucleotides. MiXCR, run by TCRdb on the 5' RACE reads, gives a single entry per CDR3 protein. The sample carries approximately 850,000 distinct CDR3 sequences, around 45% recorded once.

The rearrangement uses TRBV6-1 and TRBJ1-1, with D perhaps matching TRBD1 (5 bases). This TCR was sampled from a man in his sixties in good health. The material sequenced was blood. CDR3 sequence: CASSGRGPGGNTEAFF. The CDR3 bases are TGTGCCAGCAGTGGCCGGGGACCCGGAGGGAACACTGAAGCTTTCTTT.